This is a list of T cell receptor beta chains from one sample in a study of CD8+ T cells in alopecia areata. The method was immunoSEQ multiplex PCR; TCRdb's version includes in-frame clones alone and lacks a portion of them. The data hold 150,000 to 190,000 clones, with 45% to 55% observed a single time. Sequencing was performed on CD8+ T cells sorted from blood, taken at week 0. These receptors all come from a human donor with alopecia areata. Each CDR3 is given with its conserved first and last residue. The order of the fields is clone size, D gene, J gene, V gene, CDR3 DNA, CDR3 protein. The D gene is left open where the match is weak. Size values are once, few and many counts, or a class for expanded clones, and some rows have none.

. TRBD2 TRBJ2-1 TRBV6-6 TGTGCCAGCAGTTACCCGACTAGCGGGGTTACCAATGAGCAGTTCTTC CASSYPTSGVTNEQFF
. . TRBJ2-5 TRBV7-2 TGTGCCAGCAGCTCATGGGGGGATGAGACCCAGTACTTC CASSSWGDETQYF
. TRBD2 TRBJ2-7 TRBV29-1 TGCAGCGTTGTTGGGACTAGCGGGGGGACAAGCTCCTACGAGCAGTACTTC CSVVGTSGGTSSYEQYF
. TRBD1 TRBJ1-1 TRBV7-9 TGTGCCAGCAGCTCTACAACAGGGGGCACTGAAGCTTTCTTT CASSSTTGGTEAFF
. . TRBJ2-7 TRBV29-1 TGCAGCGTTGATACAGGGGGGGGCTACGAGCAGTACTTC CSVDTGGGYEQYF
few . TRBJ1-4 TRBV7-9 TGTGCCAGCAGCGCCGGGTCTTTGAGGGAAAAACTGTTTTTT CASSAGSLREKLFF
. TRBD1 TRBJ1-1 TRBV30 TGTGCCCCTCCTCGACAGGGAGGCCGAGGGAACACTGAAGCTTTCTTT CAPPRQGGRGNTEAFF
. . TRBJ2-7 TRBV5-1 TGCGCCAGCAGCTCCCGGGGCAACGAGCAGTACTTC CASSSRGNEQYF
. . TRBJ1-2 TRBV29-1 TGCAGCGTTCCTGTAGGAGGCTACACCTTC CSVPVGGYTF
. TRBD1 TRBJ2-7 TRBV4-3 TGCGCCAGCAGCCCGGACAGGCAGGCCTACGAGCAGTACTTC CASSPDRQAYEQYF
. . TRBJ2-7 TRBV9 TGTGCCAGCAGCGTAGGGGACGGATCGTACGAGCAGTACTTC CASSVGDGSYEQYF
few . TRBJ2-7 TRBV5-6 TGTGCCAGCAGCTTGGAGCGGGCAACCCACGAGCAGTACTTC CASSLERATHEQYF
few . TRBJ1-1 TRBV13 TGTGCCAGCAGCTTCCCCGGGCGGGAAGCTTTCTTT CASSFPGREAFF
few . TRBJ2-3 TRBV11-2 TGTGCCAGCAGCTTAGGAGTCCGAGGATTCACAGATACGCAGTATTTT CASSLGVRGFTDTQYF
. . TRBJ2-3 TRBV7-9 TGTGCCAGCAGCCTCGGGGTGGATACGCAGTATTTT CASSLGVDTQYF
. . TRBJ2-1 TRBV30 TGTGCCTGGAGTGCCTGGGACGCCCGCTCCTACAATGAGCAGTTCTTC CAWSAWDARSYNEQFF
. . TRBJ1-4 TRBV19 TGTGCCAGTAGTGTGTCGAATGAAAAACTGTTTTTT CASSVSNEKLFF
. . TRBJ1-1 TRBV12-5 TGTGCTAGTGGCCGAGACCAATTCTACACTGAAGCTTTCTTT CASGRDQFYTEAFF
. . TRBJ2-4 TRBV27 TGTGCCACGCGGACGGGAACAGGGAAGGACATTCAGTACTTC CATRTGTGKDIQYF
. . TRBJ2-7 TRBV11-1 TGTGCCAGCAGCGCCCGTCGGGCCGTGGGATACGAGCAGTACTTC CASSARRAVGYEQYF
few TRBD1 TRBJ1-2 TRBV29-1 TGCAGCGTGACAGGGCGAGCGGAGGGCTACACCTTC CSVTGRAEGYTF
. . TRBJ2-3 TRBV11-2 TGTGCCAGCAGCTTAGTCATCACAGATACGCAGTATTTT CASSLVITDTQYF
. TRBD1 TRBJ2-7 TRBV7-4 TGTGCCAGCACCCCGTCCCGGGACAGCCCCTACGAGCAGTACTTC CASTPSRDSPYEQYF
. . TRBJ1-4 TRBV29-1 TGCAGCGTTTTTCTCGTAGGACACGGTAATGAAAAACTGTTTTTT CSVFLVGHGNEKLFF
. . TRBJ2-7 TRBV27 TGTGCCAGCAGTTTAAGCCCCTACGAGCAGTACTTC CASSLSPYEQYF
few . TRBJ2-6 TRBV19 TGTGCCAGTAGCCAAGGCCTCTCTGGGGCCAACGTCCTGACTTTC CASSQGLSGANVLTF
. . TRBJ1-1 TRBV2 TGTGCCAGCAGTGACCGGAGTGGTGAAGCTTTCTTT CASSDRSGEAFF
. TRBD1 TRBJ1-5 TRBV7-3 TGTGCCAGCAGCGCGGGACAGGGGGTTCAGCCCCAGCATTTT CASSAGQGVQPQHF
few . TRBJ1-1 TRBV30 TGTGCCTGGAGTGTACATATGAACACTGAAGCTTTCTTT CAWSVHMNTEAFF
. . TRBJ2-3 TRBV11-2 TGTGCCAGCAGCCTCCGGACCGCCGGGGATACGCAGTATTTT CASSLRTAGDTQYF
. . TRBJ1-1 TRBV4-3 TGCGCCAGCAGCCAAGATTTTGGAACAGCCAGTACGAACACTGAAGCTTTCTTT CASSQDFGTASTNTEAFF
. . TRBJ2-1 TRBV30 TGTGCCTGGAGATCTGGGCAGGGATACAATGAGCAGTTCTTC CAWRSGQGYNEQFF
. TRBD1 TRBJ2-6 TRBV5-6 TGTGCCAGCAGCTCCGGGACAGGGAGGAATGGGGCCAACGTCCTGACTTTC CASSSGTGRNGANVLTF
. . TRBJ1-2 TRBV30 TGTGCCTGGAGGGAACAGGCCGGCTATGGCTACACCTTC CAWREQAGYGYTF
few . TRBJ2-5 TRBV7-6 TGTGCCAGCAGCTTAATCCGTCGGGCAGGGGAGACCCAGTACTTC CASSLIRRAGETQYF
. . TRBJ1-2 TRBV27 TGTGCCAGCAGTTTAGGGAGTAGGGCTGGCTACACCTTC CASSLGSRAGYTF
. . TRBJ2-1 TRBV5-5 TGTGCCAGCAGCCACGACGGCAATGAGCAGTTCTTC CASSHDGNEQFF
. TRBD2 TRBJ2-3 TRBV15 TGTGCCACCAGCACCGCAACCTTTAGCGGGGGGGTCACAGATACGCAGTATTTT CATSTATFSGGVTDTQYF
. . TRBJ1-1 TRBV2 TGTGCCAGCAGTGAGGTAGAAGCTTTCTTT CASSEVEAFF
few . TRBJ2-3 TRBV5-6 TGTGCCAGCAGCTTGGTTCAAGGGCTAGGGGTGGCAGATACGCAGTATTTT CASSLVQGLGVADTQYF
. . TRBJ2-2 TRBV7-6 TGTGCCAGCAGCGAGGACATGACACAGAACACCGGGGAGCTGTTTTTT CASSEDMTQNTGELFF
. . TRBJ1-1 TRBV27 TGTGCCAGCAGTTTATCTCGTGGGGCGCGGCTGGAAGCTTTCTTT CASSLSRGARLEAFF
. TRBD1 TRBJ1-1 TRBV19 TGTGCCAGTAGTAGCCAGGGGGGATCCACTGAAGCTTTCTTT CASSSQGGSTEAFF
. . TRBJ1-1 TRBV6-4 TGTGCCAGCAGCGTAAGAGAGAACACTGAAGCTTTCTTT CASSVRENTEAFF
. . TRBJ1-5 TRBV9 TGTGCCAGCAGCCCTGATATGGGCAATCAGCCCCAGCATTTT CASSPDMGNQPQHF